One sample yielded the 20 T cell receptor beta chains listed below, sequenced in a study of blood T cell repertoires in COVID-19. Sequencing was performed with immunoSEQ multiplex PCR; in TCRdb, only in-frame clones are kept and a portion is missing. The sample includes 300,000 to 350,000 clones, roughly 84% of them seen just once. Sample: PBMCs or T cells enriched from blood (not recorded which). The receptors stem from a woman between 25 and 40 years old who had recovered from COVID-19.

V and J are TRBV15 and TRBJ1-5; D gene uncertain. Germline loops: CDR1 LNHNV, CDR2 YYDKDF (reference sequence). This CDR3 spans 15 amino acids. Trimming removed 0 bases at V and 9 bases at J, with 15 bases between. The CDR3: CATSREPTRLWPQHF. In DNA, the CDR3 is TGTGCCACCAGCAGAGAGCCCACGAGACTGTGGCCCCAGCATTTT.

This sequence joins TRBV7-2 and TRBJ1-1, with a weak D call TRBD1 (5 bases). The CDR3 sequence is 13 residues long. The germline CDR1 and CDR2 sequences are SGHTA and FQGNSA. V was clipped by 5 bases and J by 10 bases, with 17 bases between them. This chain's CDR3 is CASSPGAVLLAFF. The CDR3 DNA follows: TGTGCCAGCAGCCCTGGGGCAGTACTGCTAGCTTTCTTT.

This clone is a singleton in its sample. V is TRBV28 and J is TRBJ2-2, with 7 bases lining up with TRBD2. The CDR3 contains 15 residues. From germline, CDR1 is MDHEN and CDR2 SYDVKM. After removal of 4 bases from V and 4 bases from J, the junction contained 6 bases not matched to a gene. CDR3 in amino acids: CASSSSGAPTGELFF. The CDR3 DNA reads as TGTGCCAGCAGTTCAAGCGGGGCCCCCACCGGGGAGCTGTTTTTT.

The J gene is TRBJ1-1, the V gene TRBV5-4; 7 positions agree with TRBD1. The J segment lost 5 bases and the V segment lost 3 bases, leaving 10 bases of the junction unmatched. Germline CDR1 is SGHNT and CDR2 is YYREEE (reference sequence). The CDR3 has 15 amino acids. CDR3: CASSSAAGGWTEAFF. Written as DNA, the CDR3 is TGTGCCAGCAGCTCAGCGGCAGGGGGTTGGACTGAAGCTTTCTTT.

The chain recombines TRBV4-1 with TRBJ2-7; 9 positions agree with TRBD2. The CDR3 is 15 amino acids. Germline CDR1 and CDR2: MGHRA and YSYEKL. The V segment lost 5 bases and the J segment 7 bases; nucleotides outside the gene matches: 12. As DNA, the CDR3 is TGCGCCAGCAGCGCCCTCGTGGCGGGGGGGAGTGAGCAGTACTTC. It specifies CASSALVAGGSEQYF.

The V and J genes are TRBV27 and TRBJ1-6, with a tentative D call TRBD1 (5 bases). The CDR3 is 13 residues long. Germline V CDR1 and CDR2: MNHEY, SMNVEV (reference sequence). The germline V and J ends were trimmed by 8 bases and 9 bases, with 14 bases remaining between them. The CDR3 here is CASGGLTPSPLHF. The CDR3 DNA follows: TGTGCCAGCGGGGGACTGACACCTTCACCCCTCCACTTT.

The chain carries TRBV6-5 and TRBJ1-2; D might be TRBD1 (5 bases). This CDR3 contains 15 residues. Germline values: CDR1 MNHEY, CDR2 SVGAGI. V was cut by 5 bases and J by 0 bases, with 13 bases left in between. CDR3 nucleotides: TGTGCCAGCAGTCCCTCGTGGGGCGCTAACTATGGCTACACCTTC. Protein sequence: CASSPSWGANYGYTF.

The CDR3 coding sequence is TGTGCCAGCAGTTTATCCCCAGGATTCAATCAGCCCCAGCATTTT. Protein sequence: CASSLSPGFNQPQHF. The chain couples TRBV27 to TRBJ1-5; the D is unclear. Germline V gives CDR1 MNHEY, CDR2 SMNVEV (reference sequence). V was clipped by 0 bases and J by 3 bases, with 9 bases between them. CDR3 size: 15 residues.

The genes are TRBV7-6 and TRBJ1-1; 7 nucleotides align to TRBD1. The germline CDR1 and CDR2 sequences are SGHVS and FNYEAQ. After removal of 1 base from V and 1 base from J, the junction contained 3 bases not matched to a gene. The CDR3 totals 15 residues. CDR3 bases: TGTGCCAGCAGCTTAGGAGGGGGCGCGAACACTGAAGCTTTCTTT. Amino acids: CASSLGGGANTEAFF.

V gene TRBV27 combines with J gene TRBJ2-2; 8 nucleotides align to TRBD1. CDR1 MNHEY and CDR2 SMNVEV come from the germline V gene (reference sequence). The CDR3 extends over 16 amino acids. J gave up 7 bases and V 6 bases, and 13 bases lay outside the gene matches. The CDR3 coding sequence is TGTGCCAGCAGAGAACCAAATCAGGGGGCAGGCGGGGAGCTGTTTTTT. Its translation: CASREPNQGAGGELFF.

The chain joins TRBV12-5 to TRBJ1-5; 8 positions match TRBD1. The CDR3 has 24 residues. CDR1 LGHNT and CDR2 FRNRAP come from the germline V gene. With 0 bases clipped from V and 0 bases from J, the junction kept 25 bases outside the gene matches. CDR3 sequence reads: CASGLVPSRISGQGHPYSNQPQHF. CDR3 DNA: TGTGCTAGTGGTTTGGTACCTTCGAGGATTTCTGGACAGGGCCACCCCTATAGCAATCAGCCCCAGCATTTT.

The chain employs TRBV27 and TRBJ1-6; a possible D gene is TRBD1 (5 bases). Looked up from germline, CDR1 is MNHEY and CDR2 is SMNVEV (reference sequence). Trimming took 3 bases from V and 0 from J, leaving 12 bases between them. The CDR3 is made up of 17 amino acids. CDR3 in amino acids: CASSFRALLSYNSPLHF. The DNA of the CDR3 is TGTGCCAGCAGTTTCAGGGCCCTACTCTCCTATAATTCACCCCTCCACTTT.

J is TRBJ1-4 and V is TRBV10-2; D uncertain. Per the germline V gene, CDR1 is WSHSY and CDR2 is SAAADI. Trimming took 7 bases from V and 0 from J, leaving 6 bases between them. The CDR3 consists of 13 residues. CDR3 coding DNA: TGCGCCAGCACAGACTCAACTAATGAAAAACTGTTTTTT. Its translation: CASTDSTNEKLFF.

The chain recombines TRBV5-4 with TRBJ1-2, with 7 bases identical to TRBD1. The CDR3 length is 14 residues. CDR1 and CDR2 (germline): SGHNT, YYREEE (reference sequence). Unmatched junction bases numbered 6, after V lost 4 bases and J lost 3 bases. The CDR3: CASSLGTVDYGYTF. In DNA, the CDR3 is TGTGCCAGCAGCCTCGGGACAGTCGACTATGGCTACACCTTC.

This chain connects TRBV5-1 to TRBJ1-2; D is possibly TRBD1 (6 bases). The CDR3 is 15 amino acids. V lost 0 bases and J lost 1, with 10 bases in between. The germline CDR1 and CDR2 sequences are SGHRS and YFSETQ. The CDR3 bases are TGCGCCAGCAGCTTGGCGCGGGGGCTTAACTATGGCTACACCTTC. It is translated as CASSLARGLNYGYTF.

A few counts support this clone. V gene TRBV24-1 combines with J gene TRBJ1-1; 7 positions agree with TRBD1. This CDR3 is 14 amino acids long. Per the germline V gene, CDR1 is KGHDR and CDR2 is SFDVKD. The V segment lost 2 bases and the J segment 1 base; nucleotides outside the gene matches: 0. CDR3 loop: CATSDWTGNTEAFF. CDR3 in DNA: TGTGCCACCAGTGATTGGACAGGGAACACTGAAGCTTTCTTT.

Worth noting for this clone: This sample includes further DNA sequences coding for the same CDR3. The genes are TRBV10-1 and TRBJ2-7; 7 bases agree with TRBD1. Per the germline V gene, CDR1 is WNHNN and CDR2 is SYGVQD (reference sequence). The CDR3 has 12 residues. After removal of 4 bases from V and 5 bases from J, the junction contained 2 bases not matched to a gene. The CDR3 bases are TGCGCCAGCAGTGGACAGGGAAACGAGCAGTACTTC. It yields the protein CASSGQGNEQYF.

The chain combines TRBV5-4 with TRBJ1-6, with a tentative D call TRBD1 (6 bases). This CDR3 contains 15 residues. With 0 bases removed from V and 3 bases from J, the gap between germline ends came to 7 bases. Germline values: CDR1 SGHNT, CDR2 YYREEE (reference sequence). The CDR3 spells CASSLGTDYNSPLHF. The DNA of the CDR3 is TGTGCCAGCAGCTTGGGGACAGACTATAATTCACCCCTCCACTTT.

The chain links TRBV10-3 to TRBJ1-1, with D tentatively TRBD1 (5 bases). With 6 bases removed from V and 4 bases from J, the gap between germline ends came to 15 bases. Germline V gives CDR1 ENHRY, CDR2 SYGVKD. This CDR3 is built from 14 residues. The CDR3 reads CAIRVASGGTEAFF. The CDR3 nucleotides are TGTGCCATCAGAGTTGCTTCGGGGGGCACTGAAGCTTTCTTT.

The chain's CDR3 is CASSFLTGRNTEAFF. CDR3 sequence (DNA): TGTGCCAGCAGCTTTCTGACAGGGCGGAACACTGAAGCTTTCTTT. The chain couples TRBV5-4 to TRBJ1-1; 7 nucleotides match TRBD1. Trimming cost V 2 bases and J 1 base; bases outside gene matches: 5. There are 15 residues in the CDR3. Germline V gene lookup returns CDR1 SGHNT and CDR2 YYREEE (reference sequence).